This T cell receptor (beta chain) was recovered during a study of breast tumors, draining lymph nodes, adjacent tissues. Overall study results and limits: Compared with lymph nodes, tumors were less diverse; compared with nontumor tissue, more. Findings are consistent with lymph node origin and intratumoral expansion of most tumor T cells. Compared with basal-like, luminal-like tumors shared significantly more repertoire with nontumor tissue.

Comment on this clonotype: Antigen unknown.

The germline V and J ends were trimmed by 0 bases and 2 bases, with 11 bases remaining between them. In germline, CDR1 is SGHRS, CDR2 YFSETQ. This CDR3 contains 16 residues. Each CDR3 protein gets one entry after TCRdb re-called the multiplex PCR reads with MiXCR. Here the sample spans more than 200,000 distinct CDR3 sequences, about 30% being singletons. Samples came from axillary lymph nodes draining the breast cancer. The chain recombines TRBV5-1 with TRBJ2-2; perhaps TRBD2 as D (6 bases). The sequence was collected from a female donor with breast cancer. Some clones in this sample may be carry-over from other donors' samples. The source material was axillary lymph node tissue. The CDR3 spells CASSLGGLGNTGELFF. The CDR3 DNA sequence: TGCGCCAGCAGCTTGGGGGGACTGGGAAACACCGGGGAGCTGTTTTTT.